These 14 T cell receptor beta chains were all obtained from the same sample, sequenced in a study of T cells in Graves' hyperthyroidism and ophthalmopathy. RNA transcripts provided the source from which TCR beta CDR3 regions were amplified. The HTBI set primed first-round TCR CDR3 RT-PCR. TCRdb processed the multiplex PCR reads anew with MiXCR; each CDR3 protein has one entry. The sample contains over 650,000 distinct CDR3 sequences, about 17% of which appear only once. Sample: blood. These receptors were collected from a man between 18 and 35 years old with Graves' hyperthyroidism.

The sample holds many counts of this clonotype. This sequence joins TRBV27 and TRBJ2-7; TRBD1 matches at 7 bases. Germline V gene data show CDR1 as MNHEY and CDR2 as SMNVEV (reference sequence). V lost 8 bases, J lost 0 bases, and 7 bases stayed unmatched. The CDR3 contains 14 residues. CDR3 sequence: CASGRDSSSYEQYF. The DNA of the CDR3 is TGTGCCAGCGGCCGGGACAGCAGCTCCTACGAGCAGTACTTC.

At least ten counts were recorded for this clonotype. CDR3: CASSLGVNFYRGNEQFF. CDR3 nucleotides: TGTGCCAGCAGTTTAGGGGTGAACTTCTATCGGGGCAATGAGCAGTTCTTC. The chain links TRBV28 to TRBJ2-1; D is perhaps TRBD2 (5 bases). V lost 2 bases and J 6 bases, leaving 20 bases between the germline ends. Germline-derived CDR1 and CDR2 are MDHEN and SYDVKM. The CDR3 covers 17 residues. Combining the CDR3 with reference TRBV28 and TRBJ2-1 gives the whole variable domain DVKVTQSSRYLVKRTGEKVFLECVQDMDHENMFWYRQDPGLGLRLIYFSYDVKMKEKGDIPEGYSVSREKKERFSLILESASTNQTSMYLCASSLGVNFYRGNEQFFGPGTRLTVL.

The rearrangement joins TRBV5-1 to TRBJ2-7; 9 bases fit TRBD1. Germline CDR1 is SGHRS and CDR2 is YFSETQ. This CDR3 spans 15 amino acids. Trimming cost V 1 base and J 2 bases; bases outside gene matches: 4. CDR3 region: CASSLIGTGPYEQYF. For the CDR3, the DNA is TGCGCCAGCAGCTTGATCGGGACAGGGCCCTACGAGCAGTACTTC.

This clonotype was observed at least ten times. The chain links TRBV4-3 to TRBJ2-1; D ambiguous. V lost 1 base and J lost 4, with 8 bases in between. The length of the CDR3 is 14 residues. Germline lookup yields CDR1 LGHNA and CDR2 YSLEER. The CDR3 DNA is TGCGCCAGCAGCCAAGGTCAGGAGTACAATGAGCAGTTCTTC. This translates into CASSQGQEYNEQFF.

The rearrangement links TRBV20-1 to TRBJ2-4; 8 bases are a match to TRBD1. V dropped 6 bases and J dropped 8; count of bases not matched to a gene: 9. The CDR3 is 13 residues long. Looked up from germline, CDR1 is DFQATT and CDR2 is SNEGSKA (reference sequence). In nucleotides, the CDR3 is TGCAGTGCATCCGACAGGGGAAGGGACATTCAGTACTTC. As protein: CSASDRGRDIQYF.

The CDR3 nucleotides are TGCGCCAGCGGATCTAGCGGGAGCGATGAGCAGTTCTTC. Translation gives CASGSSGSDEQFF. The chain employs TRBV10-1 and TRBJ2-1; 10 nucleotides align to TRBD2. V lost 8 bases and J lost 8; bases outside the gene matches: 6. Germline assignment: CDR1 WNHNN and CDR2 SYGVQD (reference sequence). The CDR3 loop spans 13 amino acids.

This clonotype was counted ten times or more. The V call is TRBV30, the J call TRBJ2-5, with D perhaps TRBD1 (5 bases). The V gene's germline CDR1 is GTSNPN and CDR2 SVGIG (reference sequence). This CDR3 comprises 14 residues. Between the trimmed V and J ends, which lost 0 bases and 7 bases, there was a span of 15 bases. The CDR3 DNA is TGTGCCTGGAGTGTACCGCAGGGCCGAGGGACCCAGTACTTC. Its protein product is CAWSVPQGRGTQYF.

This clonotype was detected ten times or more. V usage is TRBV10-3 and J usage is TRBJ1-5, with D possibly matching TRBD1 (6 bases). This CDR3 spans 15 amino acids. Deletions cut 0 bases from V and 7 bases from J, with 13 bases between. Germline-derived CDR1 and CDR2 are ENHRY and SYGVKD. CDR3 sequence: CAISESTGSWQPQHF. The CDR3 nucleotides are TGTGCCATCAGTGAGTCGACAGGTTCTTGGCAGCCCCAGCATTTT.

Worth noting for this clonotype: A read error may explain this, as a much larger clone is one base away. The chain is built from TRBV14 and TRBJ2-7, with a possible D match to TRBD2 (5 bases). V was cut by 0 bases and J by 7 bases, with 7 bases left in between. The CDR3 has 12 residues. Germline values: CDR1 SGHDN, CDR2 FVKESK. CDR3 bases: TGTGCCAGCAGCCAAGATAGGGAGGAGCAGTACTTC. It yields the protein CASSQDREEQYF.

There are a few counts of this clonotype. The chain carries TRBV15 and TRBJ1-1, with a possible D match to TRBD1 (5 bases). Germline CDR1 LNHNV, CDR2 YYDKDF (reference sequence). The germline V and J ends were trimmed by 5 bases and 11 bases, with 18 bases remaining between them. This CDR3 is built from 13 residues. The CDR3 is CATSPPGRGAAFF. The CDR3 DNA sequence: TGTGCCACCAGCCCCCCTGGAAGGGGCGCGGCTTTCTTT.

This clonotype was observed at least ten times. This chain connects TRBV6-1 to TRBJ2-7, with D maybe TRBD1 (5 bases). V was clipped by 2 bases and J by 6 bases, with 8 bases between them. Germline V gene sequence: CDR1 MNHNS, CDR2 SASEGT. The CDR3 totals 12 residues. CDR3 DNA: TGTGCCAGCAGTGAATCGACAGTCGAGCAGTACTTC. This encodes CASSESTVEQYF.

This chain links TRBV20-1 with TRBJ2-1, with 10 bases that match TRBD1. Trimming at V came to 4 bases and at J to 8 bases, leaving 11 bases not matched to a gene. Germline V gene sequence: CDR1 DFQATT, CDR2 SNEGSKA (reference sequence). The CDR3 extends over 15 amino acids. The CDR3 is CSAKSGTGVRDEQFF. The CDR3 region has the DNA TGCAGTGCTAAATCCGGGACAGGGGTCAGGGATGAGCAGTTCTTC.

This clonotype has a count of ten or more. This chain connects TRBV28 to TRBJ2-7; D is perhaps TRBD2 (5 bases). The CDR3 has 16 amino acids. The germline V gene has CDR1 MDHEN and CDR2 SYDVKM. Trimming removed 6 bases at V and 5 bases at J, with 23 bases between. The CDR3 coding sequence is TGTGCCAGCAGCCCTAGAGGGTACGGCCCGGGCCACGAGCAGTACTTC. Translating it yields CASSPRGYGPGHEQYF.

In its sample, this clonotype was seen once. With a much larger clone just one base away, this may be a read error. The chain recombines TRBV27 with TRBJ2-1; maybe TRBD1 (6 bases). The germline V gene encodes CDR1 MNHEY and CDR2 SMNVEV (reference sequence). The CDR3 spans 13 residues. Trimming cost V 6 bases and J 3 bases, with 9 bases left between them. The DNA of the CDR3 is TGTGCCAGCAGCGGACAGAACTACAATGAGCAGTTCTTC. As protein: CASSGQNYNEQFF.